One and the same sample provided the 26 T cell receptor beta chains below, sequenced in a study of immune cell composition in non-small cell lung cancer. Normal lung was sampled as far from the tumour as possible, at least 3 cm. This table comes from immunoSEQ multiplex PCR, and its TCRdb copy is limited to in-frame clones, with some not included. This table has more than 15,000 clones, 70% to 80% appearing once. A further study also used this sample, focusing on CD4 T cells in lung cancer.

Sequencing was performed on non-adjacent lung tissue. The receptors come from a human donor with non-small cell lung cancer.

This clone was seen only a few times. The V and J genes are TRBV5-1 and TRBJ1-1, with 9 bases identical to TRBD1. CDR1 and CDR2 (germline): SGHRS, YFSETQ. The V gene end was trimmed by 3 bases and the J gene end by 1 base; junction bases not matched to a gene: 4. The CDR3 runs to 15 residues. CDR3 coding DNA: TGCGCCAGCAGCTCCTTGGGACAGGGGAACACTGAAGCTTTCTTT. This translates into CASSSLGQGNTEAFF.

The J gene is TRBJ2-2, the V gene TRBV19, with D perhaps assigned TRBD1 or TRBD2 (5 bases each). Trimming took 5 bases from V and 0 from J, leaving 13 bases between them. Germline V gene data show CDR1 as LNHDA and CDR2 as SQIVND (reference sequence). This CDR3 is 16 amino acids long. The CDR3 coding sequence is TGTGCCAGTAGTTACGGGGCCCAATCGAACACCGGGGAGCTGTTTTTT. Encoded protein: CASSYGAQSNTGELFF.

The table lists this clone with a few counts. The J gene is TRBJ1-2, the V gene TRBV7-7; D not certain. The CDR3 is made up of 12 amino acids. Germline assignment: CDR1 SSHAT and CDR2 FNYEAQ (reference sequence). V lost 5 bases to trimming and J lost 2 bases, with 6 bases between them. CDR3 sequence reads: CASSRVNYGYTF. Written as DNA, the CDR3 is TGTGCCAGCAGCCGGGTGAACTATGGCTACACCTTC.

This chain uses TRBV4-1 with TRBJ2-6; the D is unclear. CDR3 length: 18 amino acids. CDR1 and CDR2 (germline): MGHRA, YSYEKL. Deletions cut 0 bases from V and 0 bases from J, with 12 bases between. The chain's CDR3 is CASSQDPTRLSGANVLTF. The CDR3, as DNA: TGCGCCAGCAGCCAAGACCCGACCCGGCTCTCTGGGGCCAACGTCCTGACTTTC.

The genes are TRBV7-2 and TRBJ2-3; 10 bases match TRBD2. Germline V gene sequence: CDR1 SGHTA, CDR2 FQGNSA. The CDR3 has 15 residues. Trimming at V came to 5 bases and at J to 9 bases, leaving 11 bases not matched to a gene. This chain's CDR3 is CASSPVGQREGTQYF. CDR3 bases: TGTGCCAGCAGCCCGGTGGGCCAGCGGGAGGGGACGCAGTATTTT.

The chain couples TRBV15 to TRBJ2-7, with 11 nucleotides matching TRBD2. Germline CDR1 reads LNHNV; CDR2 reads YYDKDF (reference sequence). The CDR3 runs to 15 residues. Trimming at V came to 9 bases and at J to 2 bases, leaving 9 bases not matched to a gene. CDR3 coding DNA: TGTGCCACTAGGATGGCTAGCGGGGGGACCTACGAGCAGTACTTC. Its translation: CATRMASGGTYEQYF.

The chain joins TRBV9 to TRBJ2-7; no definite D call. V shed 0 bases and J shed 2 bases, with 0 bases lying between them. This CDR3 is built from 11 residues. Per germline, CDR1 SGDLS and CDR2 YYNGEE. CDR3 DNA: TGTGCCAGCAGCGTAGCCTACGAGCAGTACTTC. This gives the protein CASSVAYEQYF.

The chain combines TRBV7-3 with TRBJ2-5; no clear D. Trimming cost V 4 bases and J 5 bases, with 11 bases left between them. Germline V lookup: CDR1 SGHTA, CDR2 FQGTGA. The CDR3 contains 13 residues. The CDR3 sequence is CASSWNRAETQYF. In nucleotides, the CDR3 is TGTGCCAGCAGCTGGAATAGGGCGGAGACCCAGTACTTC.

This sequence joins TRBV7-9 and TRBJ1-3, with 7 bases aligning to TRBD1. V lost 2 bases, J lost 0 bases, and 7 bases stayed unmatched. The V gene's germline CDR1 is SEHNR and CDR2 FQNEAQ (reference sequence). The CDR3 sequence is 17 residues long. The CDR3 nucleotides read TGTGCCAGCAGCTTATGGACAGGAACGTTCTCTGGAAACACCATATATTTT. As protein: CASSLWTGTFSGNTIYF.

The chain recombines TRBV28 with TRBJ1-5, with unresolved D. V gave up 6 bases and J gave up 0 bases, with 15 bases separating them. Germline loops: CDR1 MDHEN, CDR2 SYDVKM. The CDR3 is 16 amino acids. The CDR3 here is CASSIWRTASNQPQHF. CDR3 nucleotide sequence: TGTGCCAGCAGCATTTGGCGGACGGCTAGCAATCAGCCCCAGCATTTT. The entire variable domain, with the rest obtained from reference TRBV28 and TRBJ1-5, is as follows: DVKVTQSSRYLVKRTGEKVFLECVQDMDHENMFWYRQDPGLGLRLIYFSYDVKMKEKGDIPEGYSVSREKKERFSLILESASTNQTSMYLCASSIWRTASNQPQHFGDGTRLSIL.

The V gene is TRBV7-9, the J gene TRBJ2-5; 7 bases are a match to TRBD1. J lost 5 bases, V lost 4 bases, and 13 bases had no gene match. The CDR3 has 16 residues. Germline V gene data show CDR1 as SEHNR and CDR2 as FQNEAQ (reference sequence). In nucleotides, the CDR3 is TGTGCCAGCAGCTCTTTACTGGAAGGGGGCGAGGAGACCCAGTACTTC. It translates to CASSSLLEGGEETQYF.

V and J are TRBV27 and TRBJ1-6, with 7 bases aligning to TRBD1. The CDR3 length is 13 residues. CDR1 is MNHEY, CDR2 SMNVEV, per germline (reference sequence). V lost 4 bases to trimming and J lost 10 bases; unmatched junction nucleotides: 4. The CDR3 bases are TGTGCCAGCAGTTGGGGAGGGGGCTCACCCCTCCACTTT. Amino acids: CASSWGGGSPLHF.

The chain employs TRBV7-3 and TRBJ2-1, with TRBD2 matching over 7 bases. CDR1 and CDR2 (germline): SGHTA, FQGTGA. Trimming at V came to 4 bases and at J to 9 bases, leaving 6 bases not matched to a gene. The CDR3 runs to 13 residues. The CDR3 region is CASSSSRTSEQFF. As DNA, the CDR3 is TGTGCCAGCAGCTCCTCGAGGACTAGTGAGCAGTTCTTC.

The V and J genes are TRBV11-3 and TRBJ2-1; 12 bases fit TRBD2. After removal of 3 bases from V and 0 bases from J, the junction contained 9 bases not matched to a gene. This CDR3 region has 19 residues. Germline V CDR1 and CDR2: SGHNT, YENEEA. DNA for the CDR3: TGTGCCAGCAGCTTGAAGGGACTAGCGGGCCTAAGCTCCTACAATGAGCAGTTCTTC. Translation: CASSLKGLAGLSSYNEQFF.

V usage is TRBV7-6 and J usage is TRBJ1-1; 8 bases align to TRBD1. The junction had 8 bases not matched to a gene; V was cut back by 4 bases and J by 4 bases. This CDR3 has 15 amino acids. CDR1 SGHVS and CDR2 FNYEAQ come from the germline V gene. CDR3 residues: CASSSETGAGTEAFF. CDR3 DNA: TGTGCCAGCAGCTCAGAGACAGGGGCCGGCACTGAAGCTTTCTTT.

A few counts support this clone. The CDR3 reads CASSLAGGNEQYF. CDR3 DNA sequence: TGTGCCAGCAGCTTAGCAGGGGGGAACGAGCAGTACTTC. The chain is built from TRBV11-2 and TRBJ2-7, with a possible D match to TRBD1 (7 bases). The germline gives CDR1 SGHAT, CDR2 FQNNGV. The CDR3 runs 13 residues. Trimming pared 1 base from V and 5 bases from J, leaving 9 bases between.

V gene TRBV7-8 combines with J gene TRBJ1-1; D unresolved. Deletions cut 2 bases from V and 1 base from J, with 8 bases between. The CDR3 is 14 amino acids. Germline V CDR1 and CDR2: SGHVS, FQNEAQ. This chain's CDR3 is CASSLTIGNTEAFF. CDR3 in DNA: TGTGCCAGCAGCTTAACAATCGGGAACACTGAAGCTTTCTTT.

The rearrangement joins TRBV7-9 to TRBJ2-6; no clear D gene. The CDR3 loop spans 17 amino acids. Per the germline V gene, CDR1 is SEHNR and CDR2 is FQNEAQ (reference sequence). V was shortened by 6 bases and J by 5 bases, with 20 bases between the two germline ends. The CDR3 sequence is CASSQVTRQSRANVLTF. Written as DNA, the CDR3 is TGTGCCAGCAGTCAGGTTACCAGACAAAGTCGGGCCAACGTCCTGACTTTC.

The chain has TRBV7-9 and TRBJ2-7, with 7 bases identical to TRBD2. V was clipped by 4 bases and J by 0 bases; unmatched bases: 6. Germline assignment: CDR1 SEHNR and CDR2 FQNEAQ (reference sequence). This CDR3 region has 15 residues. CDR3: CASSSIAGLSYEQYF. CDR3 DNA sequence: TGTGCCAGCAGCTCGATAGCGGGCCTCTCCTACGAGCAGTACTTC.

The rearrangement uses TRBV30 and TRBJ2-3, with 8 bases lining up with TRBD2. CDR3 length: 15 amino acids. Germline V gives CDR1 GTSNPN, CDR2 SVGIG (reference sequence). The trim removed 0 bases at V and 4 bases at J, leaving 6 bases unmatched. Here the CDR3 reads CAWSVPSGFSDTQYF. The CDR3 DNA follows: TGTGCCTGGAGTGTACCTAGCGGGTTTTCAGATACGCAGTATTTT.

This chain joins TRBV19 and TRBJ1-1; the D gene is possibly TRBD1 (5 bases). CDR3 size: 13 residues. V was clipped by 6 bases and J by 11 bases, with 19 bases between them. Germline CDR1 reads LNHDA; CDR2 reads SQIVND (reference sequence). This CDR3 is CASSTALGERAFF. DNA of the CDR3: TGTGCCAGTAGCACCGCCCTGGGGGAGCGCGCTTTCTTT.

The V and J genes are TRBV4-2 and TRBJ1-4, with 7 bases that match TRBD1. Losses at the gene ends were 0 bases for V and 0 bases for J; bases not matched to a gene: 13. Germline V gene sequence: CDR1 LGHNA, CDR2 YNFKEQ. The CDR3 contains 20 residues. Here the CDR3 DNA reads TGTGCCAGCAGCCAAGACCCAAGCCTACAGGGGTTCTCAACTAATGAAAAACTGTTTTTT. It specifies CASSQDPSLQGFSTNEKLFF.

J is TRBJ2-3 and V is TRBV5-1, with 12 bases aligning to TRBD2. The length of the CDR3 is 16 residues. The germline V gene encodes CDR1 SGHRS and CDR2 YFSETQ. The V and J ends lost 4 bases and 0 bases, in that order; junction bases with no gene match: 3. The CDR3 DNA follows: TGCGCCAGCAGCATAGGGACTAGCGGGAGCACAGATACGCAGTATTTT. Translating gives CASSIGTSGSTDTQYF.

The chain links TRBV20-1 to TRBJ2-1; D is unresolved. Germline lookup yields CDR1 DFQATT and CDR2 SNEGSKA (reference sequence). The CDR3 is made up of 9 amino acids. V lost 3 bases and J 10 bases, leaving 4 bases between the germline ends. This CDR3 reads CSASWEQFF. The DNA for the CDR3 is TGCAGTGCTAGTTGGGAGCAGTTCTTC.

The CDR3 region is CASSLDGEGASGNTIYF. Here the CDR3 DNA reads TGTGCCAGCAGCTTAGATGGGGAAGGGGCCTCTGGAAACACCATATATTTT. V is TRBV11-3 and J is TRBJ1-3; possible D gene TRBD1, 5 bases. The germline V gene encodes CDR1 SGHNT and CDR2 YENEEA. Between the trimmed V and J ends, which lost 0 bases and 0 bases, there was a span of 12 bases. The CDR3 loop spans 17 amino acids.

This clone came up a few times. The chain carries TRBV6-5 and TRBJ1-1; D is unclear. V lost 6 bases to trimming and J lost 11 bases, with 13 bases between them. Germline loops: CDR1 MNHEY, CDR2 SVGAGI. CDR3 size: 11 residues. CDR3 bases: TGTGCCAGCAGAAACTCAAGGTGGGCTTTCTTT. Translating gives CASRNSRWAFF.